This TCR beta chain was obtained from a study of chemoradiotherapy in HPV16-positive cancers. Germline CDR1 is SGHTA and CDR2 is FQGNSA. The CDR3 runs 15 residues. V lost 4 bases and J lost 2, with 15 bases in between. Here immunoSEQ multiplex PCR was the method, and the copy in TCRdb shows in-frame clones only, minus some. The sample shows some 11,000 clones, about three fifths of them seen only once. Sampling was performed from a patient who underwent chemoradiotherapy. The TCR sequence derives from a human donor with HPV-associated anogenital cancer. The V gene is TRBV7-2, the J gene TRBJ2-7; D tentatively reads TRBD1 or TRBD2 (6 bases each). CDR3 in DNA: TGTGCCAGCAGCTCCGCCGGGGGCGGAACCTACGAGCAGTACTTC. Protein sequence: CASSSAGGGTYEQYF.